These 10 T cell receptor beta chains originate from one sample sequenced in a study of graft-versus-host responses after intestinal transplantation. What these receptors recognize is not known. The assay was immunoSEQ multiplex PCR, and TCRdb's table has in-frame clones only and misses some. The table has under 150,000 clones, approximately 90% seen once. The sample consisted of unstimulated CD4+ T cells sorted from spleen or lymph node cells, taken before intestinal transplant. These receptors came from a human donor who received an intestinal transplant.

V and J are TRBV11-2 and TRBJ2-1; 12 bases match TRBD2. With 7 bases clipped from V and 7 bases from J, the junction kept 8 bases outside the gene matches. The CDR3 sequence is 15 residues long. Germline CDR1 SGHAT, CDR2 FQNNGV. The CDR3 sequence is CASTPTSGGGNEQFF. In DNA form, the CDR3 reads TGTGCCAGCACCCCGACTAGCGGGGGCGGGAATGAGCAGTTCTTC.

The chain joins TRBV28 to TRBJ1-5; 9 positions match TRBD1. Per the germline V gene, CDR1 is MDHEN and CDR2 is SYDVKM. With 6 bases clipped from V and 7 bases from J, the junction kept 10 bases outside the gene matches. CDR3 size: 15 residues. The CDR3 region has the DNA TGTGCCAGCAGAAACCCCGGGACAGGGAACCAGCCCCAGCATTTT. Translating gives CASRNPGTGNQPQHF. Full variable domain (remainder filled in from reference TRBV28 and TRBJ1-5): DVKVTQSSRYLVKRTGEKVFLECVQDMDHENMFWYRQDPGLGLRLIYFSYDVKMKEKGDIPEGYSVSREKKERFSLILESASTNQTSMYLCASRNPGTGNQPQHFGDGTRLSIL.

The V call is TRBV5-6, the J call TRBJ1-1; D perhaps matches TRBD1 (5 bases). The CDR3 extends over 14 amino acids. CDR1 is SGHDT and CDR2 is YYEEEE in the germline V gene. Trimming took off 6 bases at V and 5 bases at J, with 17 bases between the two ends. This chain's CDR3 is CASILRGARTEAFF. CDR3 nucleotides: TGTGCCAGCATCCTTAGGGGCGCGAGGACTGAAGCTTTCTTT.

This clone showed up just a few times. The chain joins TRBV4-1 to TRBJ1-2; TRBD1 matches 8 bases. Germline V gene data show CDR1 as MGHRA and CDR2 as YSYEKL. The V and J ends lost 0 bases and 3 bases, in that order; junction bases with no gene match: 3. The CDR3 length is 15 residues. The CDR3 here is CASSQDPGGDYGYTF. DNA of the CDR3: TGCGCCAGCAGCCAAGATCCAGGGGGCGACTATGGCTACACCTTC.

The CDR3 loop is CASSPRQGSYNEQFF. CDR3 sequence (DNA): TGTGCCAGTAGTCCCCGACAGGGGTCCTACAATGAGCAGTTCTTC. This chain connects TRBV19 to TRBJ2-1, with 8 bases fitting TRBD1. Trimming at V came to 5 bases and at J to 1 base, leaving 4 bases not matched to a gene. Per the germline V gene, CDR1 is LNHDA and CDR2 is SQIVND (reference sequence). This CDR3 is built from 15 residues.

This clone was detected only a few times. CDR3 in amino acids: CASRPRSRVYEQYF. As DNA, the CDR3 is TGTGCCAGCAGACCCCGATCCAGGGTCTACGAGCAGTACTTC. The chain links TRBV6-5 to TRBJ2-7; D might be TRBD1 (5 bases). Looked up from germline, CDR1 is MNHEY and CDR2 is SVGAGI. Trimming removed 6 bases from V and 3 bases from J, with 15 bases in between. CDR3 length: 14 residues.

CDR3 in amino acids: CASSPGLSDTQYF. The CDR3 DNA sequence: TGTGCCAGCAGTCCAGGACTCTCAGATACGCAGTATTTT. The V gene is TRBV6-1, the J gene TRBJ2-3; perhaps TRBD2 as D (5 bases). The germline V gene encodes CDR1 MNHNS and CDR2 SASEGT. The CDR3 length is 13 residues. Trimming stripped 5 bases from V and 4 bases from J, with 10 bases between.

The chain couples TRBV29-1 to TRBJ1-1; D is uncertain. The CDR3 spans 13 residues. Germline assignment: CDR1 SQVTM and CDR2 ANQGSEA. Trimming pared 5 bases from V and 0 bases from J, leaving 10 bases between. The CDR3 sequence: CSVKQLMNTEAFF. The DNA of the CDR3 is TGCAGCGTTAAACAGCTTATGAACACTGAAGCTTTCTTT. Supplemented by reference TRBV29-1 and TRBJ1-1, the full variable domain reads SAVISQKPSRDICQRGTSLTIQCQVDSQVTMMFWYRQQPGQSLTLIATANQGSEATYESGFVIDKFPISRPNLTFSTLTVSNMSPEDSSIYLCSVKQLMNTEAFFGQGTRLTVV.

This chain connects TRBV5-1 to TRBJ2-1; weak D call: TRBD1 (6 bases). The CDR3 is 15 amino acids. Trimming stripped 0 bases from V and 2 bases from J, with 9 bases between. The germline V gene has CDR1 SGHRS and CDR2 YFSETQ. The CDR3 DNA follows: TGCGCCAGCAGCTTGGAAGGGGGAACCTACAATGAGCAGTTCTTC. Encoded protein: CASSLEGGTYNEQFF. The full variable domain, with the rest looked up from reference TRBV5-1 and TRBJ2-1, is KAGVTQTPRYLIKTRGQQVTLSCSPISGHRSVSWYQQTPGQGLQFLFEYFSETQRNKGNFPGRFSGRQFSNSRSEMNVSTLELGDSALYLCASSLEGGTYNEQFFGPGTRLTVL.

CDR3 coding DNA: TGTGCCATCGAGAGCGGGCTCAACACCGGGGAGCTGTTTTTT. Residues: CAIESGLNTGELFF. This sequence joins TRBV10-3 and TRBJ2-2; a possible D gene is TRBD2 (6 bases). Germline-derived CDR1 and CDR2 are ENHRY and SYGVKD. The germline V and J ends were trimmed by 8 bases and 2 bases, with 12 bases remaining between them. This CDR3 has 14 residues.